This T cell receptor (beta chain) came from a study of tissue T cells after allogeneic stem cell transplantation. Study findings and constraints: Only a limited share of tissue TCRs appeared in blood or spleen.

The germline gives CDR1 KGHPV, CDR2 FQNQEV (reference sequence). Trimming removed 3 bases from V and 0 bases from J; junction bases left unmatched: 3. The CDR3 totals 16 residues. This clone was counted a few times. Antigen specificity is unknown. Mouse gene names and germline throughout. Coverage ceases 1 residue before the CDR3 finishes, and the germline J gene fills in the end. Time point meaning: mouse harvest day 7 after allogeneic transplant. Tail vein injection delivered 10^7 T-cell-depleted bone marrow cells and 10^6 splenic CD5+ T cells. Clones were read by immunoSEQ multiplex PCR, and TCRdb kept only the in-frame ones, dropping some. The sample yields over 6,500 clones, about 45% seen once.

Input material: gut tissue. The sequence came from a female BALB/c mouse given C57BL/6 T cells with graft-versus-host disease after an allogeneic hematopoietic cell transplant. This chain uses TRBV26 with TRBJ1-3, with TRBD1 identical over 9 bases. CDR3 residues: CASSLQGAGSGNTLYF. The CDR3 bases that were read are TGTGCCAGCAGTCTACAGGGGGCCGGTTCTGGAAATACGCTCTAT.